What follows describes a single T cell receptor beta chain. Measured with immunoSEQ multiplex PCR; TCRdb has only the in-frame clones, and not every one. This table has around 120,000 clones, about 90% appearing once. This sample is drawn from a study of T cell responses to AZD1222 COVID-19 vaccine. This CDR3 has 16 amino acids. V lost 1 base to trimming and J lost 6 bases, with 14 bases between them. The germline gives CDR1 SGHRS, CDR2 YFSETQ. The V gene is TRBV5-1, the J gene TRBJ1-6; D might be TRBD1 (6 bases). The receptor was derived from an adult who received the AZD1222 COVID-19 vaccine. The sample in question was peripheral blood, obtained 28 days after the second AZD1222 dose. CDR3 protein: CASSLLQGGGNSPLHF. DNA of the CDR3: TGCGCCAGCAGCTTGTTACAGGGAGGCGGTAATTCACCCCTCCACTTT.